One and the same sample provided the 5 T cell receptor beta chains below, sequenced in a study of T cell repertoires in cytomegalovirus infection. TCRdb called the reads again in MiXCR, with one record for every CDR3 protein. In the table there are 200,000 to 300,000 distinct CDR3 sequences, 8% to 9.5% of which are singletons. The sequencing input was PBMCs. The receptors were sampled from a human donor in good health (CMV status not recorded). Some clones in this sample may be carry-over from other donors' samples.

This clonotype was observed a handful of times. The J gene is TRBJ2-1, the V gene TRBV7-6, with TRBD1 matching 11 bases. This CDR3 spans 18 amino acids. V trimming: 0 bases; J trimming: 7 bases; junction bases outside the gene matches: 11. The V gene's germline CDR1 is SGHVS and CDR2 FNYEAQ. CDR3 sequence (DNA): TGTGCCAGCAGCTTAGCGGGTTATGGAGGACAGGGGGCGAATGAGCAGTTCTTC. Translating gives CASSLAGYGGQGANEQFF.

V and J are TRBV10-2 and TRBJ1-4, with a tentative D call TRBD1 (6 bases). The CDR3 has 18 amino acids. The V gene lost 1 base and the J gene lost 4 bases, with 19 bases spanning the gap. Germline lookup yields CDR1 WSHSY and CDR2 SAAADI. The CDR3 sequence: CASSEWSSGASLNEKLFF. CDR3 sequence (DNA): TGCGCCAGCAGTGAGTGGTCGTCGGGGGCCAGTCTTAATGAAAAACTGTTTTTT.

This clonotype occurred many times. The chain carries TRBV5-1 and TRBJ2-7; tentatively, D is TRBD1 (5 bases). The CDR3 length is 14 residues. Trimming cost V 4 bases and J 1 base, with 12 bases left between them. Germline CDR1 reads SGHRS; CDR2 reads YFSETQ. CDR3 region: CASSPRQGSYEQYF. The CDR3 DNA sequence: TGCGCCAGCAGCCCCCGGCAGGGTTCCTACGAGCAGTACTTC.

This clonotype was detected ten times or more. The CDR3 DNA follows: TGTGCCAGCCAACGGTGGACAGGGTCAGGCAATGAGCAGTTCTTC. It yields the protein CASQRWTGSGNEQFF. The chain links TRBV6-2 or TRBV6-3 to TRBJ2-1; 8 nucleotides line up with TRBD1. The CDR3 is made up of 15 amino acids. V lost 8 bases to trimming and J lost 6 bases; unmatched junction nucleotides: 12. Germline CDR1 reads MNHEY; CDR2 reads SVGEGT.

This clonotype was picked up many times. This chain connects TRBV7-2 to TRBJ1-1; D call uncertain. Trimming cost V 2 bases and J 0 bases, with 7 bases left between them. The CDR3 extends over 14 amino acids. The germline CDR1 and CDR2 sequences are SGHTA and FQGNSA. The chain's CDR3 is CASSLTLVNTEAFF. CDR3 in DNA: TGTGCCAGCAGCTTAACATTGGTGAACACTGAAGCTTTCTTT. The entire variable domain, with the rest obtained from reference TRBV7-2 and TRBJ1-1, is as follows: GAGVSQSPSNKVTEKGKDVELRCDPISGHTALYWYRQSLGQGLEFLIYFQGNSAPDKSGLPSDRFSAERTGGSVSTLTIQRTQQEDSAVYLCASSLTLVNTEAFFGQGTRLTVV.